This T cell receptor beta chain was captured by sequencing in a study of cytomegalovirus exposure and HLA in healthy donors. Study results and limitations: Most CMV-associated TCR beta chains were later found to appear HLA-restricted.

V was clipped by 1 base and J by 7 bases, with 16 bases between them. The germline gives CDR1 SGHAT, CDR2 FQNNGV. This CDR3 contains 15 residues. This clone appeared a few times. Its target is unknown. The PCR made use of 60 Vbeta and 13 Jbeta primers. Original analysis: Approximately 10 million shared chains were among approximately 80 million unique TCR beta chains counted in a later analysis. Sequencing used immunoSEQ multiplex PCR; TCRdb keeps in-frame clones, though not all of them. For V, J and clone size, that table is used; D and trimming come from the DNA. The sample yields about 140,000 clones, 80% to 85% seen once.

Sequencing input: PBMCs. V gene TRBV11-2 combines with J gene TRBJ1-1; D is perhaps TRBD1 (6 bases). The origin of this receptor is a male donor in good health and CMV-seropositive. The CDR3 reads CASSLVGHLVGEAFF. In DNA form, the CDR3 reads TGTGCCAGCAGCTTAGTGGGACACCTCGTCGGTGAAGCTTTCTTT. The whole variable domain, filled in from reference TRBV11-2 and TRBJ1-1, reads EAGVAQSPRYKIIEKRQSVAFWCNPISGHATLYWYQQILGQGPKLLIQFQNNGVVDDSQLPKDRFSAERLKGVDSTLKIQPAKLEDSAVYLCASSLVGHLVGEAFFGQGTRLTVV.